This TCR beta chain was retrieved from a study of human T cells and chemical hapten exposure. In TCRdb, the RACE reads were re-called with MiXCR into one record per CDR3 protein. This table holds 180,000 or so distinct CDR3 sequences, under 25% found once. This clonotype was detected many times. Its antigen remains unidentified. General study results and limits: Relative to control repertoires, expanded TCRs gave rise to significantly more large CDR3 similarity clusters. Sensitizing with DPC caused no change in TCRs above 1 in 1000 frequency.

Germline assignment: CDR1 SGHAT and CDR2 FQNNGV. This CDR3 contains 13 residues. The germline V and J ends were trimmed by 8 bases and 7 bases, with 18 bases remaining between them. Time point in this sample: patch test 1, 2 weeks after DPC sensitization. The treatment here: therapeutic diphenylcyclopropenone sensitization with weekly scalp DPC. The receptor was derived from a woman in her forties or fifties with alopecia areata. Some clones in this sample may be carry-over from other donors' samples. The chain combines TRBV11-2 with TRBJ2-7; TRBD2 might be the D (7 bases). Sequencing was performed on whole blood, taken in connection with sensitization to the hapten diphenylcyclopropenone (DPC). The CDR3 DNA reads TGTGCCAGCCAACTTGGGGGGGCGGGGGAGCAGTACTTC. This sequence encodes CASQLGGAGEQYF.